This T cell receptor (beta chain) emerged from a study of CD8 T cells in ankylosing spondylitis. A single record per CDR3 protein comes from TCRdb applying MiXCR to the 5' RACE reads. The data hold about 340,000 distinct CDR3 sequences, with 20% observed a single time. Study-wide points: Reportedly, disease-linked clones are significantly enriched in ankylosing spondylitis patients' matched synovial fluid.

The V end was cut by 6 bases, the J end by 5 bases, with 16 bases between. The CDR3 contains 14 residues. This clonotype showed up just a few times. Its matching antigen is unknown. V gene TRBV12-3 or TRBV12-4 combines with J gene TRBJ1-1; D is uncertain. The sequence was obtained from a male donor with ankylosing spondylitis or in good health (not recorded which). The sample taken for sequencing was blood, either unsorted or a sorted T cell fraction (not recorded which). The CDR3 sequence is CASSRTSGGTEAFF. For the CDR3, the DNA is TGTGCCAGCAGCAGGACTTCGGGCGGGACTGAAGCTTTCTTT.